This TCR beta chain was found in a study of CD8 T cells in ankylosing spondylitis. Trimming stripped 6 bases from V and 5 bases from J, with 11 bases between. CDR3 length: 13 amino acids. Germline CDR1 is SGHTA and CDR2 is FQGNSA. Library preparation for TCR beta used quantitative 5'-RACE with molecular barcodes. TCRdb called the 5' RACE reads again in MiXCR, with one record for every CDR3 protein. This sample has roughly 120,000 distinct CDR3 sequences, with roughly 13% found just once. Findings and caveats of the study: The clones that were linked to disease were reported to be significantly enriched in matched synovial fluid samples from ankylosing spondylitis patients. The authors found the disease-linked clones to be CD8+ and relatively rare in peripheral blood. For ankylosing spondylitis blood, a TCR beta motif of seven to nine highly homologous variants appeared characteristic.

This clonotype was seen a handful of times. The antigen remains unidentified. The material sequenced was blood, either unsorted or a sorted T cell fraction (not recorded which). This chain joins TRBV7-2 and TRBJ2-4; D is ambiguous. This TCR derives from a female donor with ankylosing spondylitis or in good health (not recorded which). The CDR3 loop reads CASSPSGENIQYF. CDR3 DNA: TGTGCCAGCAGTCCAAGTGGCGAAAACATTCAGTACTTC.